One sample yielded the 23 T cell receptor beta chains listed below, sequenced in a study of T cell changes during pregnancy in multiple sclerosis. The protocol was immunoSEQ multiplex PCR, while the TCRdb copy is restricted to in-frame clones and leaves out a portion. The sample has 41,000 or so clones; 85% to 95% are singletons. Sequenced here: CD8+ T cells from peripheral blood mononuclear cells, sampled in the third trimester of pregnancy. These receptors originate from a female donor with multiple sclerosis, enrolled in a pregnancy study.

V usage is TRBV27 and J usage is TRBJ2-2, with D possibly being TRBD2 (7 bases). Trimming took 4 bases from V and 5 from J, leaving 14 bases between them. Germline values: CDR1 MNHEY, CDR2 SMNVEV (reference sequence). CDR3 length equals 15 residues. CDR3 sequence: CASSSAEGGTGELFF. In DNA form, the CDR3 reads TGTGCCAGCAGTTCAGCGGAGGGGGGGACCGGGGAGCTGTTTTTT.

CDR3 DNA: TGTGCCAGCAGTCCCTCCCCGGGACAGGGACTCCACGAGCAGTACTTC. It yields the protein CASSPSPGQGLHEQYF. The chain joins TRBV11-3 to TRBJ2-7; TRBD1 aligns across 9 bases. CDR1 SGHNT and CDR2 YENEEA come from the germline V gene. There are 16 residues in the CDR3. V lost 6 bases, J lost 5 bases, and 14 bases stayed unmatched.

This chain connects TRBV25-1 to TRBJ1-6; D is ambiguous. The germline V gene encodes CDR1 MGHDK and CDR2 SYGVNS. CDR3 length: 18 residues. The V and J ends lost 4 bases and 0 bases respectively, with 16 bases between them. CDR3 nucleotides: TGTGCCAGCAGTGGGGCGAACCTTCCCAGCTCCTATAATTCACCCCTCCACTTT. Residues: CASSGANLPSSYNSPLHF.

The chain has TRBV7-9 and TRBJ2-3; D is uncertain. The CDR3 extends over 12 amino acids. With 5 bases removed from V and 5 bases from J, the gap between germline ends came to 8 bases. Germline lookup yields CDR1 SEHNR and CDR2 FQNEAQ (reference sequence). CDR3 nucleotide sequence: TGTGCCAGCAGCGATGACTTAGATACGCAGTATTTT. It encodes CASSDDLDTQYF.

The chain has TRBV6-1 and TRBJ2-7, with 9 bases matching TRBD2. The germline V gene has CDR1 MNHNS and CDR2 SASEGT. There are 15 residues in the CDR3. The junction had 9 bases not matched to a gene; V was cut back by 5 bases and J by 4 bases. The CDR3 nucleotides read TGTGCCAGCAGTATACAGGAAACTAGCGGGTACGAGCAGTACTTC. It is translated as CASSIQETSGYEQYF.

The chain combines TRBV7-3 with TRBJ2-7, with D unclear. Germline V gene data show CDR1 as SGHTA and CDR2 as FQGTGA. V lost 2 bases, J lost 6 bases, and 11 bases lay in between. The CDR3 sequence is 13 residues long. CDR3 in amino acids: CASSLSHPGEQYF. The CDR3 bases are TGTGCCAGCAGCTTATCCCATCCGGGCGAGCAGTACTTC.

The chain has TRBV5-8 and TRBJ2-3; 7 bases align to TRBD1. Looked up from germline, CDR1 is SGHTS and CDR2 is YDEGEE. Germline trimming cut 0 bases from V and 1 base from J; bases unmatched to any gene: 8. The CDR3 has 17 residues. For the CDR3, the DNA is TGTGCCAGCAGCTTGGCCGACAGGGCTACAGGCACAGATACGCAGTATTTT. Residues: CASSLADRATGTDTQYF.

The CDR3 here is CAIWGTDSYEQYF. In DNA form, the CDR3 reads TGTGCCATCTGGGGGACAGACTCCTACGAGCAGTACTTC. The gene calls are TRBV10-3 and TRBJ2-7; TRBD1 agrees at 7 bases. CDR3 size: 13 residues. Germline V gene sequence: CDR1 ENHRY, CDR2 SYGVKD. J gave up 0 bases and V 8 bases, and 4 bases lay outside the gene matches.

This clone was recorded only once. The chain recombines TRBV27 with TRBJ2-1, with unresolved D. The V and J ends lost 1 base and 5 bases respectively, with 15 bases between them. The CDR3 is 16 amino acids. The germline V gene encodes CDR1 MNHEY and CDR2 SMNVEV (reference sequence). CDR3 protein: CASSLLSALSDNEQFF. The CDR3 nucleotides read TGTGCCAGCAGTTTATTGTCAGCCCTAAGCGACAATGAGCAGTTCTTC.

The V call is TRBV27, the J call TRBJ1-2, with 7 positions matching TRBD1. Germline trimming cut 7 bases from V and 6 bases from J; bases unmatched to any gene: 8. This CDR3 region has 13 residues. CDR1 and CDR2 from the germline V gene are MNHEY and SMNVEV (reference sequence). Here the CDR3 DNA reads TGTGCCAGCACCCCCGCGCAGGGGGATGGCTACACCTTC. This encodes CASTPAQGDGYTF.

Regarding this clone: With a much larger clone just one base away, this may be a read error. CDR3 in DNA: TGTGCCAGCAGCCAAGACCCGACTAGCGGGAGCCTTTCGGGTGAGCAGTACTTC. It yields the protein CASSQDPTSGSLSGEQYF. The chain recombines TRBV14 with TRBJ2-7, with 12 bases identical to TRBD2. Germline assignment: CDR1 SGHDN and CDR2 FVKESK. V shed 0 bases and J 7 bases; nucleotides not matched to a gene: 13. This CDR3 is built from 18 residues.

This chain uses TRBV7-9 with TRBJ1-6; maybe TRBD1 (5 bases). CDR3 length: 15 residues. V was clipped by 1 base and J by 8 bases, with 12 bases between them. Per germline, CDR1 SEHNR and CDR2 FQNEAQ (reference sequence). The CDR3 region is CASSLGGLGDSPLHF. The CDR3 DNA reads as TGTGCCAGCAGCTTAGGGGGCCTAGGGGATTCACCCCTCCACTTT.

The gene calls are TRBV15 and TRBJ2-3; TRBD1 is a possible D gene (6 bases). The CDR3 runs 17 residues. V was cut by 3 bases and J by 2 bases, with 18 bases left in between. Germline V gene data show CDR1 as LNHNV and CDR2 as YYDKDF (reference sequence). The CDR3 coding sequence is TGTGCCACCAGCAGCGAGGCAGGGGTGGGGTTCACAGATACGCAGTATTTT. Protein: CATSSEAGVGFTDTQYF.

The chain couples TRBV6-1 to TRBJ2-3; D call uncertain. Germline-derived CDR1 and CDR2 are MNHNS and SASEGT. This CDR3 comprises 15 residues. V was shortened by 1 base and J by 4 bases, with 12 bases between the two germline ends. CDR3 region: CASSEGTVGADTQYF. The CDR3 DNA follows: TGTGCCAGCAGTGAAGGTACAGTGGGTGCAGATACGCAGTATTTT.

J is TRBJ1-5 and V is TRBV28; possibly TRBD1 for D (5 bases). Trimming took off 5 bases at V and 14 bases at J, with 16 bases between the two ends. This CDR3 comprises 12 residues. CDR1 is MDHEN and CDR2 is SYDVKM in the germline V gene. The CDR3 nucleotides read TGTGCCAGCAGTGATCACAGGACCAGTAAGCATTTT. Translation gives CASSDHRTSKHF.

This sequence joins TRBV7-8 and TRBJ1-1; D gene uncertain. The CDR3 runs 15 residues. V was pared by 5 bases and J by 0 bases, with 13 bases between. Germline values: CDR1 SGHVS, CDR2 FQNEAQ. Here the CDR3 reads CASSPEFLMNTEAFF. CDR3 DNA: TGTGCCAGCAGCCCAGAATTTTTAATGAACACTGAAGCTTTCTTT.

The gene calls are TRBV27 and TRBJ1-2; D not resolved. V was pared by 3 bases and J by 0 bases, with 5 bases between. The CDR3 loop spans 13 amino acids. Germline lookup yields CDR1 MNHEY and CDR2 SMNVEV (reference sequence). The CDR3 bases are TGTGCCAGCAGTTTTAGTGCTAACTATGGCTACACCTTC. Its protein is CASSFSANYGYTF.

The chain carries TRBV9 and TRBJ2-1, with D perhaps TRBD2 (5 bases). CDR3 length: 18 amino acids. V gave up 0 bases and J gave up 4 bases, with 20 bases separating them. Germline V gene data show CDR1 as SGDLS and CDR2 as YYNGEE. The CDR3, as DNA: TGTGCCAGCAGCGTAGACCAGGCCCCCGGGGAGTTTTACAATGAGCAGTTCTTC. This gives the protein CASSVDQAPGEFYNEQFF. The variable domain in full, completed from reference TRBV9 and TRBJ2-1, reads DSGVTQTPKHLITATGQRVTLRCSPRSGDLSVYWYQQSLDQGLQFLIQYYNGEERAKGNILERFSAQQFPDLHSELNLSSLELGDSALYFCASSVDQAPGEFYNEQFFGPGTRLTVL.

The chain carries TRBV7-3 and TRBJ2-2; 11 positions agree with TRBD1. Trimming cost V 4 bases and J 6 bases; bases outside gene matches: 1. The CDR3 runs 14 residues. Germline CDR1 is SGHTA and CDR2 is FQGTGA. DNA for the CDR3: TGTGCCAGCAGCTCGGGACAGGGGGCCGGGGAGCTGTTTTTT. Residues: CASSSGQGAGELFF.

The rearrangement joins TRBV6-1 to TRBJ1-2; D gene unclear. V was shortened by 11 bases and J by 6 bases, with 16 bases between the two germline ends. Germline-derived CDR1 and CDR2 are MNHNS and SASEGT. This CDR3 spans 12 amino acids. The CDR3 DNA reads as TGTGCCGCCAAATCCGATCCGGATGGCTACACCTTC. Translation gives CAAKSDPDGYTF.

The J gene is TRBJ2-5, the V gene TRBV7-9; 7 bases line up with TRBD2. Germline V CDR1 and CDR2: SEHNR, FQNEAQ (reference sequence). The V segment lost 5 bases and the J segment 2 bases; nucleotides outside the gene matches: 8. The CDR3 loop spans 15 amino acids. CDR3 sequence reads: CASSLIAGKQETQYF. CDR3 nucleotide sequence: TGTGCCAGCAGCCTTATAGCGGGCAAACAAGAGACCCAGTACTTC.

The gene calls are TRBV16 and TRBJ2-3, with a possible D match to TRBD2 (6 bases). This CDR3 has 16 residues. The germline gives CDR1 KGHSY, CDR2 FQNENV. V was pared by 1 base and J by 4 bases, with 15 bases between. The DNA of the CDR3 is TGTGCCAGCAGCCAATACGGGACGGAGGGTTCAGATACGCAGTATTTT. Its protein is CASSQYGTEGSDTQYF.

The chain joins TRBV7-9 to TRBJ1-4; TRBD1 matches at 12 bases. Unmatched junction bases numbered 9, after V lost 5 bases and J lost 5 bases. CDR3 length equals 17 residues. Germline assignment: CDR1 SEHNR and CDR2 FQNEAQ (reference sequence). The CDR3 is CASSPRDRGLENEKLFF. The CDR3 DNA is TGTGCCAGCAGCCCGAGGGACAGGGGGCTAGAGAATGAAAAACTGTTTTTT.